Below are 31 T cell receptor beta chains sequenced from a single sample in a study of siplizumab effects on memory and regulatory T cells. Sequencing was performed with immunoSEQ multiplex PCR; in TCRdb, only in-frame clones are kept and a portion is missing. The data hold about 50,000 clones, with roughly nine tenths observed a single time. The sample taken for sequencing was naive CD8+ T cells sorted from blood. The receptors derive from a human donor in good health.

The V gene is TRBV19, the J gene TRBJ1-1, with D possibly TRBD1 on 6 matching bases. This CDR3 is 14 amino acids long. The germline V gene has CDR1 LNHDA and CDR2 SQIVND (reference sequence). V shed 7 bases and J shed 4 bases, with 16 bases lying between them. The CDR3 region is CASTLQGGSTEAFF. In DNA form, the CDR3 reads TGTGCCAGTACCCTACAGGGTGGAAGCACTGAAGCTTTCTTT.

The CDR3 nucleotides read TGTGCCAGCAGTGAATGGGGTATAGGGGTTCAAGAGACCCAGTACTTC. Protein product: CASSEWGIGVQETQYF. The V gene is TRBV6-1, the J gene TRBJ2-5; TRBD1 might be the D (5 bases). The germline gives CDR1 MNHNS, CDR2 SASEGT. The CDR3 has 16 amino acids. Trimming pared 2 bases from V and 2 bases from J, leaving 15 bases between.

In this sample, this clone turned up a few times. The CDR3 DNA reads as TGTGCCAGCAGCTGGGAGGGGGCATGGTATGGCTACACCTTC. This gives the protein CASSWEGAWYGYTF. The chain carries TRBV5-8 and TRBJ1-2; the match to TRBD1 covers 7 bases. The CDR3 has 14 residues. Germline-derived CDR1 and CDR2 are SGHTS and YDEGEE. V dropped 3 bases and J dropped 5; count of bases not matched to a gene: 7.

The chain employs TRBV4-1 and TRBJ1-1; TRBD1 matches at 8 bases. The CDR3 consists of 13 residues. The V segment lost 4 bases and the J segment 8 bases; nucleotides outside the gene matches: 6. The V gene's germline CDR1 is MGHRA and CDR2 YSYEKL. The CDR3 DNA reads TGCGCCAGCAGCCCCCAGGGGGCTGGGGAAGCTTTCTTT. Protein sequence: CASSPQGAGEAFF.

The CDR3, as DNA: TGTGCCAGTAGTGATCAGGGGCCCTACAATGAGCAGTTCTTC. Protein product: CASSDQGPYNEQFF. The V call is TRBV19, the J call TRBJ2-1, with a tentative D call TRBD1 (6 bases). V was pared by 5 bases and J by 2 bases, with 10 bases between. In germline, CDR1 is LNHDA, CDR2 SQIVND (reference sequence). The CDR3 contains 14 residues.

The J gene is TRBJ1-5, the V gene TRBV25-1; 7 nucleotides line up with TRBD1. Germline V gene data show CDR1 as MGHDK and CDR2 as SYGVNS. The length of the CDR3 is 16 residues. V shed 5 bases and J 1 base; nucleotides not matched to a gene: 8. The CDR3 sequence is CASSFDRVGSNQPQHF. DNA of the CDR3: TGTGCCAGCAGTTTTGACAGGGTAGGGAGCAATCAGCCCCAGCATTTT.

About this clone itself: A junction end diverges from the germline sequence, so it may reflect a read error. The chain recombines TRBV30 with TRBJ2-7; 7 nucleotides align to TRBD2. The V gene's germline CDR1 is GTSNPN and CDR2 SVGIG (reference sequence). The CDR3 length is 13 residues. CDR3 in amino acids: CPLLLGGIDEQYF. CDR3 in DNA: TGCCCTCTTCTACTCGGGGGGATCGACGAGCAGTACTTC.

This rearrangement joins TRBV11-3 to TRBJ2-7; 7 bases align to TRBD1. With V trimmed by 5 bases and J by 1 base, 5 bases remained unmatched. CDR3 size: 14 residues. CDR1 and CDR2 from the germline V gene are SGHNT and YENEEA. Here the CDR3 reads CASSPGDRSYEQYF. The DNA of the CDR3 is TGTGCCAGCAGCCCCGGGGACAGATCCTACGAGCAGTACTTC.

The rearrangement uses TRBV5-1 and TRBJ2-2; D remains ambiguous. V lost 5 bases to trimming and J lost 2 bases, with 13 bases between them. CDR1 is SGHRS and CDR2 is YFSETQ in the germline V gene. There are 15 residues in the CDR3. CDR3 DNA sequence: TGCGCCAGCAGGCTCCAGCTACTAAACACCGGGGAGCTGTTTTTT. Encoded protein: CASRLQLLNTGELFF.

This clone showed up just a few times. The V call is TRBV15, the J call TRBJ2-7; 14 bases fit TRBD2. The V and J ends lost 1 base and 9 bases, in that order; junction bases with no gene match: 5. Germline assignment: CDR1 LNHNV and CDR2 YYDKDF (reference sequence). The CDR3 contains 15 residues. CDR3 amino acids: CATSRVGTSGSMQYF. The CDR3, as DNA: TGTGCCACCAGCAGAGTGGGGACTAGCGGGAGTATGCAGTACTTC.

The chain employs TRBV7-6 and TRBJ2-1; 9 nucleotides align to TRBD2. With V trimmed by 1 base and J by 3 bases, 7 bases remained unmatched. CDR1 SGHVS and CDR2 FNYEAQ come from the germline V gene. This CDR3 has 17 amino acids. This CDR3 reads CASSLVGSGSSYNEQFF. DNA for the CDR3: TGTGCCAGCAGCTTAGTCGGTAGCGGGAGTAGCTACAATGAGCAGTTCTTC.

This sequence joins TRBV29-1 and TRBJ1-1; D possibly corresponds to TRBD1 (5 bases). Germline-derived CDR1 and CDR2 are SQVTM and ANQGSEA. The ends were cut back, 4 bases at V and 5 bases at J, with 11 bases in the middle. The CDR3 is 12 amino acids. In DNA, the CDR3 is TGCAGCGTTGCTGGTCCAGGGACTGAAGCTTTCTTT. Protein: CSVAGPGTEAFF.

The V gene is TRBV18, the J gene TRBJ1-2; D is unresolved. The germline gives CDR1 KGHSH, CDR2 LQKENI. This CDR3 region has 15 residues. V was shortened by 6 bases and J by 4 bases, with 18 bases between the two germline ends. CDR3 sequence: CASSPERAFTYGYTF. DNA for the CDR3: TGTGCCAGCTCCCCTGAAAGGGCCTTCACCTATGGCTACACCTTC.

The chain employs TRBV15 and TRBJ2-1; TRBD2 is a possible D gene (6 bases). The germline V and J ends were trimmed by 8 bases and 2 bases, with 16 bases remaining between them. Germline values: CDR1 LNHNV, CDR2 YYDKDF (reference sequence). CDR3 length: 15 amino acids. The CDR3 coding sequence is TGTGCCACCGCCGAGGCCGCGGGAACCTACAATGAGCAGTTCTTC. This gives the protein CATAEAAGTYNEQFF.

The rearrangement uses TRBV27 and TRBJ1-4; D is perhaps TRBD1 (6 bases). Deletions cut 4 bases from V and 1 base from J, with 13 bases between. Per germline, CDR1 MNHEY and CDR2 SMNVEV (reference sequence). The CDR3 runs to 16 residues. CDR3 DNA sequence: TGTGCCAGCAGTTCCCGGGAGGGGGGAACTAATGAAAAACTGTTTTTT. Translating it yields CASSSREGGTNEKLFF.

J is TRBJ2-1 and V is TRBV6-6, with TRBD1 matching 11 bases. CDR3 length equals 15 residues. With V trimmed by 5 bases and J by 8 bases, 8 bases remained unmatched. Germline lookup yields CDR1 MNHNY and CDR2 SVGAGI (reference sequence). The CDR3 region has the DNA TGTGCCAGCAGTCCGGACAGGGGGCTTATCGATGAGCAGTTCTTC. This codes for CASSPDRGLIDEQFF.

The CDR3: CASSMRTEGNTIYF. The CDR3 nucleotides are TGTGCCAGCAGTATGCGGACTGAAGGAAACACCATATATTTT. The chain combines TRBV7-6 with TRBJ1-3; D ambiguous. Germline assignment: CDR1 SGHVS and CDR2 FNYEAQ. There are 14 residues in the CDR3. Trimming pared 6 bases from V and 4 bases from J, leaving 13 bases between.

The V and J genes are TRBV5-4 and TRBJ1-2; D unclear. Germline CDR1 and CDR2: SGHNT and YYREEE (reference sequence). This CDR3 is 14 amino acids long. Trimming took off 0 bases at V and 5 bases at J, with 11 bases between the two ends. CDR3 nucleotide sequence: TGTGCCAGCAGCTTGGAAGGAGGGTCTTATGGCTACACCTTC. Its translation: CASSLEGGSYGYTF. Full variable domain (outside the CDR3, taken from reference TRBV5-4 and TRBJ1-2): ETGVTQSPTHLIKTRGQQVTLRCSSQSGHNTVSWYQQALGQGPQFIFQYYREEENGRGNFPPRFSGLQFPNYSSELNVNALELDDSALYLCASSLEGGSYGYTFGSGTRLTVV.

CDR3 amino acids: CASSLTSSYEQYF. The CDR3 DNA sequence: TGTGCCAGCAGCTTGACGAGCTCCTACGAGCAGTACTTC. This rearrangement joins TRBV5-6 to TRBJ2-5; D remains ambiguous. The J call may not be correct, given that the DNA end is closer to TRBJ2-7. This CDR3 comprises 13 residues. CDR1 SGHDT and CDR2 YYEEEE come from the germline V gene.

There are a few counts of this clone. The chain recombines TRBV4-2 with TRBJ1-6; 7 bases align to TRBD1. Germline V lookup: CDR1 LGHNA, CDR2 YNFKEQ. Losses at the gene ends were 1 base for V and 6 bases for J; bases not matched to a gene: 6. The CDR3 is 16 amino acids. For the CDR3, the DNA is TGTGCCAGCAGCCAAGCAACCGGGACAGTTAATTCACCCCTCCACTTT. Its protein product is CASSQATGTVNSPLHF.

The chain uses TRBV5-1 and TRBJ2-7, with a weak D call TRBD2 (6 bases). Trimming removed 2 bases at V and 1 base at J, with 13 bases between. Per germline, CDR1 SGHRS and CDR2 YFSETQ. The CDR3 is made up of 15 amino acids. DNA of the CDR3: TGCGCCAGCAGCTTTGTTTCTAGCGCTTCCTACGAGCAGTACTTC. Amino acid sequence: CASSFVSSASYEQYF.

The chain employs TRBV25-1 and TRBJ1-1; 7 nucleotides match TRBD1. CDR1 and CDR2 (germline): MGHDK, SYGVNS. This CDR3 has 13 residues. The J segment lost 3 bases and the V segment lost 6 bases, leaving 4 bases of the junction unmatched. The CDR3 DNA reads as TGTGCCAGCAGCGTCAGGGGGGACACTGAAGCTTTCTTT. Protein sequence: CASSVRGDTEAFF.

The CDR3 coding sequence is TGTGCCAGCAGTGAATCGGCTAGGTGGGACGCTGAAGCTTTCTTT. Translation: CASSESARWDAEAFF. This chain uses TRBV25-1 with TRBJ1-1, with D perhaps TRBD1 (5 bases). V was pared by 1 base and J by 6 bases, with 15 bases between. This CDR3 contains 15 residues. Looked up from germline, CDR1 is MGHDK and CDR2 is SYGVNS.

The V call is TRBV7-2, the J call TRBJ2-7, with 7 bases identical to TRBD2. The trim removed 1 base at V and 5 bases at J, leaving 8 bases unmatched. CDR1 and CDR2 (germline): SGHTA, FQGNSA. The CDR3 length is 15 residues. In DNA form, the CDR3 reads TGTGCCAGCAGCTTAGGGACCCGCAGCGGGGACGAGCAGTACTTC. Encoded protein: CASSLGTRSGDEQYF.

This clone was detected only a few times. This chain joins TRBV2 and TRBJ2-7; 9 bases are a match to TRBD1. Germline loops: CDR1 SNHLY, CDR2 FYNNEI. The CDR3 length is 14 residues. Germline trimming cut 9 bases from V and 0 bases from J; bases unmatched to any gene: 6. Here the CDR3 reads CASVLTGGSYEQYF. The CDR3 DNA is TGTGCCAGTGTCCTGACAGGGGGCTCCTACGAGCAGTACTTC. Full variable domain (rest looked up from reference TRBV2 and TRBJ2-7): EPEVTQTPSHQVTQMGQEVILRCVPISNHLYFYWYRQILGQKVEFLVSFYNNEISEKSEIFDDQFSVERPDGSNFTLKIRSTKLEDSAMYFCASVLTGGSYEQYFGPGTRLTVT.

The chain recombines TRBV29-1 with TRBJ2-3; D unresolved. The ends were cut back, 7 bases at V and 1 base at J, with 15 bases in the middle. Germline CDR1 reads SQVTM; CDR2 reads ANQGSEA. There are 14 residues in the CDR3. The CDR3 nucleotides are TGCAGCGCAAGAGCCTTGGACGGCACAGATACGCAGTATTTT. Protein product: CSARALDGTDTQYF.

The V gene is TRBV19, the J gene TRBJ1-2, with 7 bases identical to TRBD1. The V and J ends lost 5 bases and 3 bases, in that order; junction bases with no gene match: 9. Germline V gene data show CDR1 as LNHDA and CDR2 as SQIVND (reference sequence). This CDR3 is built from 15 residues. CDR3 sequence (DNA): TGTGCCAGTAGTCCCGGACAGGTCCCATACTATGGCTACACCTTC. This encodes CASSPGQVPYYGYTF. Looking up the rest from reference TRBV19 and TRBJ1-2 gives the full variable domain: DGGITQSPKYLFRKEGQNVTLSCEQNLNHDAMYWYRQDPGQGLRLIYYSQIVNDFQKGDIAEGYSVSREKKESFPLTVTSAQKNPTAFYLCASSPGQVPYYGYTFGSGTRLTVV.

This sequence joins TRBV7-8 and TRBJ2-7; a weak D match, TRBD2 (6 bases). V gave up 1 base and J gave up 0 bases, with 10 bases separating them. Germline V gene sequence: CDR1 SGHVS, CDR2 FQNEAQ. The CDR3 is made up of 15 amino acids. The CDR3 spells CASSLVGTGSYEQYF. CDR3 nucleotide sequence: TGTGCCAGCAGCTTAGTTGGGACTGGCTCCTACGAGCAGTACTTC.

The genes are TRBV5-4 and TRBJ1-5; no firm D call. V lost 0 bases and J 0 bases, leaving 4 bases between the germline ends. The V gene's germline CDR1 is SGHNT and CDR2 YYREEE (reference sequence). This CDR3 contains 14 residues. This CDR3 reads CASSLVGSNQPQHF. CDR3 DNA: TGTGCCAGCAGCTTGGTAGGTAGCAATCAGCCCCAGCATTTT.

The chain uses TRBV7-9 and TRBJ1-2, with no clear D. The V end lost 6 bases, the J end lost 5 bases, and 13 bases lay between the germline ends. Germline V CDR1 and CDR2: SEHNR, FQNEAQ (reference sequence). The CDR3 extends over 13 amino acids. CDR3 nucleotide sequence: TGTGCCAGCAGGCCTGACGGAAGTTATGGCTACACCTTC. Translated, it gives CASRPDGSYGYTF.

This chain uses TRBV5-4 with TRBJ2-7, with no clear D. The CDR3 totals 14 residues. Germline V gives CDR1 SGHNT, CDR2 YYREEE (reference sequence). V lost 6 bases to trimming and J lost 5 bases, with 18 bases between them. CDR3 sequence reads: CASNLYTTSHEQYF. CDR3 DNA: TGTGCCAGCAACTTATACACAACATCACACGAGCAGTACTTC.